Shown below are 26 T cell receptor delta chains from a single sample sequenced in a study of γδ T cells in repeated Plasmodium falciparum infection. TCRdb made new clone calls on the multiplex PCR reads using CATT. The sample consists of 90,000 to 95,000 delta-chain clones, over 0.9% of them appearing once. Gammadelta T cells were flow-sorted from PBMC into Vgamma9/Vdelta2+ and Vdelta2-negative populations for bulk analysis. The source material was gamma-delta T cells from blood. Receptors were obtained from a pool of human donors (malaria-infected and uninfected, not separated).

A word on this clone: The protein held in TCRdb is that of a much larger clone and does not match this DNA's translation at residue 4, likely because of a read error; the protein shown is translated from the DNA. This chain uses TRDV2 with TRDJ1; D remains unclear. The CDR3 has 15 residues. CDR1 is GEAIGNYY and CDR2 is EKD in the germline V gene. DNA for the CDR3: TGTGCCTGTTACACGATATCCTCTGTGGGCGATAAACTCATCTTT. Protein product: CACYTISSVGDKLIF.

On this clone itself: A far larger clone lies a single base away; this is likely a read error. This sample also contains other DNA sequences that code for the same CDR3. The chain couples TRDV2 to TRDJ1, with 9 bases matching TRDD3. TCRdb offers no J gene call, so here the DNA was matched to germline to obtain one. Germline assignment: CDR1 GEAIGNYY and CDR2 EKD. The CDR3 runs to 18 residues. Here the CDR3 reads CACDTVVNRNGGYDKLIF. The CDR3 bases are TGTGCCTGCGACACCGTGGTTAATAGGAATGGGGGATACGATAAACTCATCTTT.

This clone was counted only a few times. The protein that TCRdb holds for this DNA derives from a much larger clone and differs from the translated DNA at residue 7, which likely indicates a read error; the protein shown here is translated from the DNA. This chain uses TRDV2 with TRDJ1, with 8 positions matching TRDD3. No J gene is reported in TCRdb; it was inferred here by comparing the DNA with germline. The germline gives CDR1 GEAIGNYY, CDR2 EKD. With 0 bases clipped from V and 3 bases from J, the junction kept 14 bases outside the gene matches. This CDR3 region has 18 residues. CDR3: CACDTVTGIRPRADKLIF. The CDR3 DNA reads TGTGCCTGTGACACCGTTACTGGGATACGCCCCCGAGCCGATAAACTCATCTTT.

In this sample, this clone turned up many times. A read error is likely here: a far larger clone is one base away. Within the sample, other DNA sequences also encode this same CDR3. The rearrangement links TRAV36/DV7 to TRDJ1, with 9 bases that match TRDD3. CDR3 size: 14 residues. In germline, CDR1 is VTNFRS, CDR2 LTSSGIE (reference sequence). As DNA, the CDR3 is TGCGCCCCTTACTGGGGGAAGTACACCGATAAACTCATCTTT. This sequence encodes CAPYWGKYTDKLIF.

This clone came up a few times. A far larger clone is just one base off, so this is likely a read error. The V gene call reads TRDV1; no J gene was called; no check of the table's D call, TRDD3, against the DNA was made. CDR1 and CDR2 (germline): TSWWSYY, QGS. The CDR3 runs 28 residues. The DNA for the CDR3 is TGTGCTCTTGGGGAACGGGAGCCACTCTACACCCTTGACTGGGGGATACGCACCGACTGCCGAAACACCGATAAGCTCATCTTT. Encoded protein: CALGEREPLYTLDWGIRTDCRNTDKLIF.

This clone occurred a few times. The protein held in TCRdb is that of a much larger clone and does not match this DNA's translation at residue 4, likely because of a read error; the protein shown is translated from the DNA. V gene TRDV1 combines with J gene TRDJ1; D gene uncertain. TCRdb leaves out the J gene; it was filled in here by matching the DNA to germline. In germline, CDR1 is TSWWSYY, CDR2 QGS. This CDR3 has 14 amino acids. The CDR3 spells CALEEPDPLLKLIF. The CDR3 DNA is TGTGCTCTTGAGGAACCGGATCCTTTGCTGAAACTCATCTTT.

Details on this clone: The TCRdb protein comes from a much larger clone and disagrees with this DNA's translation at residue 17, likely due to a read error; the protein given here is derived from the DNA. The V gene reported is TRDV1; the J gene is uncalled; the table's TRDD3 call for D was not verified on the DNA. The CDR3 is 19 residues long. Germline V gene data show CDR1 as TSWWSYY and CDR2 as QGS. The CDR3 is CALGELAPPWGHRTDKPIF. CDR3 nucleotides: TGTGCTCTTGGGGAACTAGCCCCTCCCTGGGGTCATCGGACCGATAAACCCATCTTT.

This clone turned up a few times. The protein held in TCRdb is that of a much larger clone and does not match this DNA's translation at residue 18, likely because of a read error; the protein shown is translated from the DNA. The chain is built from TRDV1 and TRDJ2; 9 nucleotides line up with TRDD3. TCRdb is silent on the J gene; assignment here came from matching the DNA to germline. CDR1 is TSWWSYY and CDR2 is QGS in the germline V gene. The CDR3 runs to 21 residues. The CDR3 loop reads CALGELLADWGRSPLTAKLFF. In DNA form, the CDR3 reads TGTGCTCTTGGGGAACTCCTTGCCGACTGGGGGAGATCCCCTTTGACAGCAAAACTCTTCTTT.

This clone was seen a few times. A far more abundant clone sits one base away, making this likely a read error. The rearrangement uses TRAV36/DV7 and TRDJ1; D is ambiguous. The J gene, left out of TCRdb, was set here by checking the DNA against germline. Per the germline V gene, CDR1 is VTNFRS and CDR2 is LTSSGIE (reference sequence). Trimming left V 2 bases short and J 6 bases short, with 11 bases between. The CDR3 runs to 12 residues. The CDR3 DNA follows: TGTGCTGTGGAAGCGGCCGGGAATAAACTCATCTTT. Amino acids: CAVEAAGNKLIF.

In this sample, this clone turned up a few times. TCRdb's protein, taken from a much larger clone, differs from this DNA's translation at residue 11, likely owing to a read error; the protein displayed comes from the DNA. The V gene corresponds to TRDV1; no J gene was called; the D call in the table, TRDD3, was not verified against the DNA. CDR1 is TSWWSYY and CDR2 is QGS in the germline V gene. This CDR3 has 12 residues. The DNA of the CDR3 is TGTGCTCTTGGGGGATACCCCGATAAACTCACCTTT. Translated, it gives CALGGYPDKLTF.

To note about this clone: A far larger clone is just one base off, so this is likely a read error. Other nucleotide sequences in the sample specify the same CDR3. The V gene reported is TRDV1; the J gene is uncalled; TRDD3, the D gene given by the table, was not confirmed from the DNA. CDR3 length: 19 residues. Germline V gene data show CDR1 as TSWWSYY and CDR2 as QGS. The CDR3 DNA reads TGTGCTCTTGGGAATTCTGGGTACTGGGGGACAGAATACACCGATAAGCTCATCTTT. Residues: CALGNSGYWGTEYTDKLIF.

Only a few counts were recorded for this clone. This sequence is one base from a far larger clone and is likely a read error. Additional DNA sequences in this sample encode the identical CDR3. The chain combines TRDV2 with TRDJ1; D is undetermined. Germline matching of the DNA provided the J gene here, since TCRdb leaves it blank. This CDR3 contains 16 residues. CDR1 is GEAIGNYY and CDR2 is EKD in the germline V gene. The V and J ends lost 1 base and 1 base respectively, with 15 bases between them. The CDR3 reads CACDTEEEEGTDKLIF. The CDR3 coding sequence is TGTGCCTGTGACACTGAGGAAGAAGAGGGCACCGATAAACTCATCTTT.

A few counts support this clone. This likely reflects a read error, since a far larger clone is one base away. This CDR3 is also generated by other DNA sequences in the sample. J is TRDJ1 and V is TRDV2; TRDD3 matches 11 bases. Assignment of the J gene here rests on matching the DNA to germline, because TCRdb gives none. The CDR3 spans 18 residues. Germline assignment: CDR1 GEAIGNYY and CDR2 EKD. After removal of 0 bases from V and 2 bases from J, the junction contained 10 bases not matched to a gene. The CDR3 DNA sequence: TGTGCCTGTGACACCCTAACCGTACTGGGGGATAGGACCGATAAACTCATCTTT. Residues: CACDTLTVLGDRTDKLIF.

For this clone: The mismatch at residue 7 between this DNA's translation and the TCRdb protein of a much larger clone likely reflects a read error; the protein shown is translated from the DNA. This chain connects TRDV1 to TRDJ1, with a tentative D call TRDD3 (6 bases). Per the germline V gene, CDR1 is TSWWSYY and CDR2 is QGS. This CDR3 has 16 amino acids. With 9 bases removed from V and 1 base from J, the gap between germline ends came to 21 bases. The DNA of the CDR3 is TGTGCTCTCGCCATTAGGGATAAGCGATCCACCGATAAACTCATCTTT. Amino acids: CALAIRDKRSTDKLIF.

A note on this clone: TCRdb's entry gives the protein of a much larger clone, which mismatches this DNA's translation at residue 10, likely from a read error; the protein reported here is translated from the DNA. The chain joins TRDV2 to TRDJ2, with TRDD3 matching 9 bases. TCRdb leaves out the J gene; it was filled in here by matching the DNA to germline. The germline V gene has CDR1 GEAIGNYY and CDR2 EKD. The CDR3 spans 17 residues. After removal of 1 base from V and 4 bases from J, the junction contained 9 bases not matched to a gene. The CDR3 DNA reads TGTGCCTGTGACACAGTAGGGGATACGTGGGCGACAGCACAACTCTTCTTT. Translated, it gives CACDTVGDTWATAQLFF.

A word on this clone: The protein given by TCRdb reflects a much larger clone and differs at residue 12 from this DNA's translation, likely from a read error; the protein shown is the DNA's translation. V is TRAV38-2/DV8 and J is TRDJ1, with D tentatively TRDD2 (5 bases). Because TCRdb records no J gene, it was assigned here through a match of the DNA to germline. Germline values: CDR1 TSESDYY, CDR2 QEAYKQQN. With 3 bases removed from V and 3 bases from J, the gap between germline ends came to 21 bases. This CDR3 has 17 amino acids. In DNA form, the CDR3 reads TGTGCTTATAGGACTACTTCCGTTTATCTGTACGCCGATAAACTCATCTTT. Translation gives CAYRTTSVYLYADKLIF.

This clone was detected a few times. The TCRdb record carries a much larger clone's protein, which differs from this DNA's translation at residue 14; a read error is the likely cause, and the protein listed here is the DNA translation. The V gene call is TRDV2, and the J gene call is absent; the D call in the table, TRDD3, was not verified against the DNA. Germline V lookup: CDR1 GEAIGNYY, CDR2 EKD. The CDR3 contains 15 residues. As DNA, the CDR3 is TGTGCCTGCGGATACTGGGGATCGTACACCGATAAACTCACCTTT. Its translation is CACGYWGSYTDKLTF.

This clone was observed many times. The mismatch at residue 11 between this DNA's translation and the TCRdb protein of a much larger clone likely reflects a read error; the protein shown is translated from the DNA. The chain combines TRDV1 with TRDJ1, with 9 bases aligning to TRDD3. CDR3 length equals 17 residues. V dropped 4 bases and J dropped 2; count of bases not matched to a gene: 11. CDR1 is TSWWSYY and CDR2 is QGS in the germline V gene. DNA of the CDR3: TGTGCTCTTGGGGTCGGGGCTGGGGGATTCCCTACCGATAAACTCATCTTT. Its translation: CALGVGAGGFPTDKLIF.

This clone occurred a few times. This probably arose from a read error, given a far larger clone one base away. Other DNA sequences in this specimen translate into the identical CDR3. The chain has TRDV2 and TRDJ1; 7 nucleotides agree with TRDD3. The J gene, missing from TCRdb, was assigned here through DNA to germline matching. Germline V gene data show CDR1 as GEAIGNYY and CDR2 as EKD. The CDR3 is 16 residues long. In DNA, the CDR3 is TGTGCCTGTGACACACTCTGGGGGCCACACACTGATAAACTCATCTTT. Protein sequence: CACDTLWGPHTDKLIF.

The sample holds a few counts of this clone. Translating this DNA gives a protein that differs at residue 7 from the TCRdb one, which belongs to a much larger clone; a read error is likely, and the protein shown is this translation. This sequence joins TRDV2 and TRDJ3; D unresolved. The J gene, left out of TCRdb, was set here by checking the DNA against germline. V dropped 0 bases and J dropped 5 bases, with 16 bases sitting between them. The CDR3 is made up of 18 amino acids. CDR1 is GEAIGNYY and CDR2 is EKD in the germline V gene. CDR3 DNA sequence: TGTGCCTGTGACACCGTCGCGCCAGGGGCCAGGGACACCCGACAGATGTTTTTC. This translates into CACDTVAPGARDTRQMFF.

This clone was found a few times. TCRdb has a much larger clone's protein, which differs at residue 5 from the translation of this DNA, likely because of a read error; what is shown is the protein translated from the DNA. The rearrangement links TRDV2 to TRDJ1; TRDD3 aligns across 8 bases. The J gene, absent from TCRdb, was called here by matching the DNA to germline. Germline CDR1 and CDR2: GEAIGNYY and EKD. The CDR3 spans 20 residues. V shed 3 bases and J 0 bases; nucleotides not matched to a gene: 20. CDR3 nucleotides: TGTGCCTGTGACGCCGTTTCGGAGGGATACGGGCGTTTGTACACCGATAAACTCATCTTT. The encoded protein is CACDAVSEGYGRLYTDKLIF.

This clone was observed a few times. Translating this DNA gives a protein that differs at residue 20 from the TCRdb one, which belongs to a much larger clone; a read error is likely, and the protein shown is this translation. The J segment was not called; the V segment is TRDV1; the table's D gene call, TRDD3, was not cross checked with the DNA. This CDR3 is 22 amino acids long. Germline values: CDR1 TSWWSYY, CDR2 QGS. The CDR3 protein is CALGELRYPTSSPSGDTDKPIF. In nucleotides, the CDR3 is TGTGCTCTTGGGGAACTACGGTATCCTACGTCATCTCCTAGTGGGGACACCGATAAACCCATCTTT.

This clone came up a few times. The protein recorded in TCRdb matches a much larger clone and deviates from this DNA's translation at residue 15, suggesting a read error; the protein here is obtained by translating the DNA. This CDR3 is CACDTEALNWDPYTNKLIF. CDR3 in DNA: TGTGCCTGTGACACCGAAGCGTTGAACTGGGACCCGTACACCAATAAACTCATCTTT. The chain employs TRDV2 and TRDJ1; D may be TRDD3 (6 bases). TCRdb offers no J gene call, so here the DNA was matched to germline to obtain one. Germline-derived CDR1 and CDR2 are GEAIGNYY and EKD. The CDR3 covers 19 residues.

As for this clone: TCRdb has a much larger clone's protein, which differs at residue 7 from the translation of this DNA, likely because of a read error; what is shown is the protein translated from the DNA. This chain connects TRDV2 to TRDJ1, with 10 positions matching TRDD3. Since TCRdb gives no J gene, matching the DNA to germline was used here to assign it. V lost 0 bases to trimming and J lost 3 bases; unmatched junction nucleotides: 15. Germline lookup yields CDR1 GEAIGNYY and CDR2 EKD. CDR3 length: 19 residues. Here the CDR3 reads CACDTGVGGGYRGADKLIF. CDR3 bases: TGTGCCTGTGACACCGGAGTCGGTGGGGGATACAGAGGGGCCGATAAACTCATCTTT.

As to this clone: The TCRdb protein, from a much larger clone, departs from this DNA's translation at residue 8, likely by read error; the protein shown derives from the DNA. The chain links TRDV1 to TRDJ1, with TRDD3 identical over 10 bases. In the absence of a J gene in TCRdb, the DNA was matched to germline to assign it here. The germline V gene encodes CDR1 TSWWSYY and CDR2 QGS. Trimming took 5 bases from V and 3 from J; bases not matched to a gene: 15. There are 18 residues in the CDR3. The CDR3 sequence is CALGTRALVGDTADKLIF. CDR3 coding DNA: TGTGCTCTTGGGACCCGGGCCCTCGTGGGGGATACAGCCGATAAACTCATCTTT.

With regard to this clone: TCRdb's listed protein matches a much larger clone and diverges from this DNA's translation at residue 5, likely through a read error; the protein shown comes from the DNA. The chain employs TRDV2 and TRDJ1; 10 bases are shared with TRDD3. The J gene is absent in TCRdb and was assigned here via DNA matching to germline. The junction had 15 bases not matched to a gene; V was cut back by 3 bases and J by 0 bases. The CDR3 is 19 amino acids. The germline gives CDR1 GEAIGNYY, CDR2 EKD. The CDR3 DNA follows: TGTGCCTGTGACGCGCTGGGGGATATGGAACCTAATTACACCGATAAACTCATCTTT. Protein product: CACDALGDMEPNYTDKLIF.